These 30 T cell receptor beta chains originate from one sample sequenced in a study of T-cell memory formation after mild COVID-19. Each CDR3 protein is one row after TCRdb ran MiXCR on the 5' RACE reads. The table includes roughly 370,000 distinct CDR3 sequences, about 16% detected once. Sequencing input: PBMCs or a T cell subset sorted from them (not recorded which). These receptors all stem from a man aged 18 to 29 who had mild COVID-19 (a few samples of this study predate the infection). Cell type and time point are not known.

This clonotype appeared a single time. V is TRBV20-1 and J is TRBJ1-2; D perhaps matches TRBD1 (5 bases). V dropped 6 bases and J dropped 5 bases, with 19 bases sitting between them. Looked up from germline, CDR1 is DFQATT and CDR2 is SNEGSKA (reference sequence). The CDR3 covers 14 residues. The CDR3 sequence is CSATTGGFGYGYTF. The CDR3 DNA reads TGCAGTGCAACCACGGGGGGATTTGGGTATGGCTACACCTTC.

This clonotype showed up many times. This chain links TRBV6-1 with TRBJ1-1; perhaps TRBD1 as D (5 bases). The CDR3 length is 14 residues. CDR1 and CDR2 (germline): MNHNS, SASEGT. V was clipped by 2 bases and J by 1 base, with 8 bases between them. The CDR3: CASSELGPNTEAFF. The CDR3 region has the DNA TGTGCCAGCAGTGAATTGGGACCGAACACTGAAGCTTTCTTT.

The CDR3 reads CASSLVAGAVSTEAFF. CDR3 nucleotides: TGCGCCAGCAGCTTGGTTGCAGGGGCAGTCTCCACTGAAGCTTTCTTT. The chain uses TRBV5-1 and TRBJ1-1, with TRBD1 as a possible D gene (6 bases). Germline assignment: CDR1 SGHRS and CDR2 YFSETQ. This CDR3 is 16 amino acids long. V was trimmed by 0 bases and J by 4 bases, leaving 16 bases between them.

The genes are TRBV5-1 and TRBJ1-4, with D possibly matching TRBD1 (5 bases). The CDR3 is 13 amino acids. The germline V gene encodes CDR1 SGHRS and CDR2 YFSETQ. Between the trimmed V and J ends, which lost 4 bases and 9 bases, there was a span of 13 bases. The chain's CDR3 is CASSQSTEKKLFF. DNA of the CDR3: TGCGCCAGCAGCCAATCGACAGAAAAAAAACTGTTTTTT.

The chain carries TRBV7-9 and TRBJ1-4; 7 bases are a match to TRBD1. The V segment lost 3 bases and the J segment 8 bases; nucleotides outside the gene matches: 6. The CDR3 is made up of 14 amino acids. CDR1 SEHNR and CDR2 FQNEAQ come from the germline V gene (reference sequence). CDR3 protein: CASSFRGQGEKLFF. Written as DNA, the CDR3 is TGTGCCAGCAGCTTTAGGGGGCAAGGAGAAAAACTGTTTTTT.

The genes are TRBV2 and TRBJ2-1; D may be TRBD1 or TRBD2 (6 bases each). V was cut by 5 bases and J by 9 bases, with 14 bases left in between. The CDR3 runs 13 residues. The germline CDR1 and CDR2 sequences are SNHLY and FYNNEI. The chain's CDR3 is CASSFGPGAEQFF. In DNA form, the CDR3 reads TGTGCCAGCAGTTTCGGTCCGGGGGCTGAGCAGTTCTTC. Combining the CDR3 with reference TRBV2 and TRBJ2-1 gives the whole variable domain EPEVTQTPSHQVTQMGQEVILRCVPISNHLYFYWYRQILGQKVEFLVSFYNNEISEKSEIFDDQFSVERPDGSNFTLKIRSTKLEDSAMYFCASSFGPGAEQFFGPGTRLTVL.

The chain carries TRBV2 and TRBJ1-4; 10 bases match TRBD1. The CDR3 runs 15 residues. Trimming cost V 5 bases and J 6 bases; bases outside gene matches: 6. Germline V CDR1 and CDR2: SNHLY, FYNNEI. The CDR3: CASSHWGTGDEKLFF. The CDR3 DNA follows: TGTGCCAGCAGTCACTGGGGGACAGGGGATGAAAAACTGTTTTTT.

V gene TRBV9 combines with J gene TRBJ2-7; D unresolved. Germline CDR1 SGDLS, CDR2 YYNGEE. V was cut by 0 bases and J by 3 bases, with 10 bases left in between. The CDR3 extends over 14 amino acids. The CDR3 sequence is CASSVGRVSYEQYF. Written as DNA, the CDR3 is TGTGCCAGCAGCGTAGGCCGGGTCAGCTACGAGCAGTACTTC.

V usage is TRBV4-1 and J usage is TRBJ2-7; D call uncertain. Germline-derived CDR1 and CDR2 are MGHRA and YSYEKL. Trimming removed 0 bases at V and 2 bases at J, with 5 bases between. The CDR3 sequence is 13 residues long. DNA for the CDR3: TGCGCCAGCAGCCAAGATTTGACCTACGAGCAGTACGTC. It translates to CASSQDLTYEQYV.

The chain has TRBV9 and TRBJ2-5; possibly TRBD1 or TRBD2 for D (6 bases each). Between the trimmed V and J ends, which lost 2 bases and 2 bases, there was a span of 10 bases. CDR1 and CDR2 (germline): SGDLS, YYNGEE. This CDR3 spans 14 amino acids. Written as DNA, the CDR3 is TGTGCCAGCAGCGTTGGGGGGACACAAGAGACCCAGTACTTC. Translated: CASSVGGTQETQYF.

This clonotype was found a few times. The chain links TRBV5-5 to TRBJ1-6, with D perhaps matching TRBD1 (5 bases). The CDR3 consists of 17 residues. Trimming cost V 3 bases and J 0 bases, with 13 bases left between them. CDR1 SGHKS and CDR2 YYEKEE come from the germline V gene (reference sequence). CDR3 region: CASSSQGLTSYNSPLHF. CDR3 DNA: TGTGCCAGCAGCTCGCAGGGCCTGACCTCCTATAATTCACCCCTCCACTTT.

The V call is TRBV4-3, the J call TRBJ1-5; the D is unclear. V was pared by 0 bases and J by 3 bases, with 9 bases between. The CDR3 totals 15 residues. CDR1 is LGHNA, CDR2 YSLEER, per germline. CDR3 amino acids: CASSQDRAANQPQHF. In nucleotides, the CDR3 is TGCGCCAGCAGCCAAGATAGGGCGGCCAATCAGCCCCAGCATTTT.

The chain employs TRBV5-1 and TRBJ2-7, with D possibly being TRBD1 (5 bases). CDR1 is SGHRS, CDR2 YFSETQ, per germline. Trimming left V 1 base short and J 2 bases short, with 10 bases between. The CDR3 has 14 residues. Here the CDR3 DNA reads TGCGCCAGCAGCTTGCTTGACAGAGCCTACGAGCAGTACTTC. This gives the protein CASSLLDRAYEQYF.

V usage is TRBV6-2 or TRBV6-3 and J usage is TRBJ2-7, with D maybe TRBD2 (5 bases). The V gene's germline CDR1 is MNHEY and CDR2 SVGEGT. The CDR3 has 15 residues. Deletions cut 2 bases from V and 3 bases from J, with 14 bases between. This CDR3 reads CASSYRPAEHYEQYV. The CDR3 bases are TGTGCCAGCAGTTACCGCCCAGCGGAACACTACGAGCAGTACGTC.

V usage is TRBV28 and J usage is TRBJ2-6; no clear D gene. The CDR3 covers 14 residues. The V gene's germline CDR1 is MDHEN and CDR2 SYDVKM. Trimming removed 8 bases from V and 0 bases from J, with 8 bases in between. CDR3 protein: CASFGLSGANVLTF. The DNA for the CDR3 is TGTGCCAGCTTTGGTCTCTCTGGGGCCAACGTCCTGACTTTC.

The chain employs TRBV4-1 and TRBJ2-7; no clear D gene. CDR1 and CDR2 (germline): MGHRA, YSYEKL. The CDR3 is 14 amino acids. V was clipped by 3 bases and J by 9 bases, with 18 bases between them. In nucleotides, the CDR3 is TGCGCCAGCAGCCAGCTGAGCAGAAGAGCTGTGCAGTACTTC. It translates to CASSQLSRRAVQYF.

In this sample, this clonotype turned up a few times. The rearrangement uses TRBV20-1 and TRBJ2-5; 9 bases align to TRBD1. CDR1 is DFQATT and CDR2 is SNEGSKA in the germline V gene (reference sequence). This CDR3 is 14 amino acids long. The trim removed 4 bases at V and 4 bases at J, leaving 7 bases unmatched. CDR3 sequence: CSANDRGFGETQYF. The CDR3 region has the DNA TGCAGTGCTAACGACAGGGGGTTTGGAGAGACCCAGTACTTC.

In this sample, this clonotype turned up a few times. The CDR3: CASSLARLYGYTF. CDR3 in DNA: TGTGCCAGCAGTTTGGCCAGGCTCTATGGCTACACCTTC. The chain carries TRBV12-3 or TRBV12-4 and TRBJ1-2; D is undetermined. V was shortened by 3 bases and J by 4 bases, with 9 bases between the two germline ends. This CDR3 contains 13 residues.

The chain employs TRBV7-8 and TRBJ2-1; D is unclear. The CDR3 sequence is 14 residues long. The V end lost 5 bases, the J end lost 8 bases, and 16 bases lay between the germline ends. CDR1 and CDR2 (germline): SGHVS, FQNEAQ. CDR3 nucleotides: TGTGCCAGCAGCCCCGCCCGGGCGTCCGATGAGCAGTTCTTC. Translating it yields CASSPARASDEQFF.

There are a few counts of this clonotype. The CDR3 sequence: CSAWSGGNSPLHF. The CDR3 DNA sequence: TGCAGTGCTTGGTCAGGGGGTAATTCACCCCTCCACTTT. V gene TRBV20-1 combines with J gene TRBJ1-6; 7 nucleotides line up with TRBD1. This CDR3 has 13 amino acids. From germline, CDR1 is DFQATT and CDR2 SNEGSKA (reference sequence). Losses at the gene ends were 5 bases for V and 6 bases for J; bases not matched to a gene: 4.

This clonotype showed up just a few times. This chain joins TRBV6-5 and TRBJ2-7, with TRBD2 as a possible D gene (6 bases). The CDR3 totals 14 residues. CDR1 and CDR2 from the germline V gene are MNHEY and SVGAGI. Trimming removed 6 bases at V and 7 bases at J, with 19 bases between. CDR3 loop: CASSRTIRGREQYF. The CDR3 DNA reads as TGTGCCAGCAGCCGGACTATCCGGGGACGGGAGCAGTACTTC.

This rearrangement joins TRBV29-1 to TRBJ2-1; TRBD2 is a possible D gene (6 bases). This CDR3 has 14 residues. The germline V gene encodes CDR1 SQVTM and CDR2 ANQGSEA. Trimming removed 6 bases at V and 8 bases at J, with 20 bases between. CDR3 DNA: TGCAGCGTCGGTGGGCAGGGCTCGGGGGATGAGCAGTTCTTC. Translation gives CSVGGQGSGDEQFF.

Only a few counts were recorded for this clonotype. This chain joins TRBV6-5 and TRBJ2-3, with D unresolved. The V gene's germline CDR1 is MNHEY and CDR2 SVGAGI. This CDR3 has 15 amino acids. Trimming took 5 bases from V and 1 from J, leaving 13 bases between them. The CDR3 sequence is CASSDPIAGTDTQYF. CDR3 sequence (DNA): TGTGCCAGCAGTGATCCGATAGCTGGCACAGATACGCAGTATTTT.

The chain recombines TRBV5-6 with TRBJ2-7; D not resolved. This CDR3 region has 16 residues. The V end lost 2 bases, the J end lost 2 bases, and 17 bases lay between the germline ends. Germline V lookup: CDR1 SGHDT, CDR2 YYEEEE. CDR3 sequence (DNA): TGTGCCAGCAGCTTACCCTCTGCTCCCTGTCCCTACGAGCAGTACGTC. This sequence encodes CASSLPSAPCPYEQYV.

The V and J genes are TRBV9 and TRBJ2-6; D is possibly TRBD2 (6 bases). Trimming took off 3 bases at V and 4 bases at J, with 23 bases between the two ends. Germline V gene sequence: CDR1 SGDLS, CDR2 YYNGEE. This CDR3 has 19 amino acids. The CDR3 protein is CASSGLWGLEGLGANVLTF. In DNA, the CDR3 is TGTGCCAGCAGCGGGCTATGGGGTTTGGAGGGCCTCGGGGCCAACGTCCTGACTTTC.

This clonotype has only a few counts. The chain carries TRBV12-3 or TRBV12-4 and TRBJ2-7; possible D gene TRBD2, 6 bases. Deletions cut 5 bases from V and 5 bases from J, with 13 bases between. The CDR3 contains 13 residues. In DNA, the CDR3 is TGTGCCAGCAGTCTCCGACTAGGGAACGAGCAGTACGTC. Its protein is CASSLRLGNEQYV.

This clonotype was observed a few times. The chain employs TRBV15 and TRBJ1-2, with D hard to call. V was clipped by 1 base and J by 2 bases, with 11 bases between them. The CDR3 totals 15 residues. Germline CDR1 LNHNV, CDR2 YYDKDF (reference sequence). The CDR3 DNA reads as TGTGCCACCAGCAGAGCCGGGGTCGAGAACTATGGCTACACCTTC. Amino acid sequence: CATSRAGVENYGYTF.

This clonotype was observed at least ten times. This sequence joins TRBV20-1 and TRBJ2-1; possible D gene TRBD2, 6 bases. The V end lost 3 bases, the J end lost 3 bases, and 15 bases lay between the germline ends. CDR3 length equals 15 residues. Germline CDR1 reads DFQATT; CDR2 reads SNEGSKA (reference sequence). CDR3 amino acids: CSASPRDGVYNEQFF. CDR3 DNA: TGCAGTGCTAGCCCGCGGGACGGGGTCTACAATGAGCAGTTCTTC.

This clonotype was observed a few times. DNA of the CDR3: TGTGCCAGCAGCTTAGCCGCGACCCCGTCCTACGAGCAGTACGTC. Translated, it gives CASSLAATPSYEQYV. V and J are TRBV11-2 and TRBJ2-7; D is ambiguous. Germline CDR1 and CDR2: SGHAT and FQNNGV. V dropped 1 base and J dropped 1 base, with 11 bases sitting between them. The CDR3 spans 15 residues.

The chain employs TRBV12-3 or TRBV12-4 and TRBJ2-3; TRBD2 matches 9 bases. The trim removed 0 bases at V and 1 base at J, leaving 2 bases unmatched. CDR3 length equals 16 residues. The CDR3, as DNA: TGTGCCAGCAGTTTAGCGCCTAGCGGGGGCACAGATACGCAGTATTTT. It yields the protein CASSLAPSGGTDTQYF.